Below, one T cell receptor beta chain is given with its context. There is no known antigen for this receptor. No quality values exist for individual bases; no much larger clone is one base distant. According to the germline V gene (reference sequence), CDR1 reads DFQATT and CDR2 reads SNEGSKA. The trim is 3 bases for V and 12 bases for J, with a gap of 12 bases between the germline ends. Reading from cysteine to phenylalanine, the CDR3 counts 11 amino acids. CDR3 DNA is the only sequence kept; it has 33 bases, read in frame from the first base. What the time point label conveys for this sample: baseline, week 1 (first vaccination visit). This specimen's treatment or condition label, interpreted: pre-vaccination baseline after standard-of-care therapy. Donors had newly diagnosed WHO grade 3 or 4 IDH1-mutant astrocytomas with loss of nuclear ATRX. The samples were drawn from NOA16, a multicentre, single-arm, open-label phase I trial in Germany that tested a mutant IDH1 peptide vaccine in humans for the first time. Blood drawn at visit V03 was used as the baseline sample for immunogenicity testing. Genomic DNA for TCRB sequencing was extracted from EDTA blood using the DNeasy Blood and Tissue Kit.

The entry originates in a study of a mutant IDH1 vaccine in newly diagnosed glioma (dated by TCRdb to about 2021). Background on the whole study: Of the approximately 29 treated patients, 62.5% were male and approximately 38% were female, and a mean age of 40.4 years was recorded. Before enrollment, most patients had been given radiochemotherapy with temozolomide as standard therapy, while the rest had received either radiotherapy alone or temozolomide alone. Peripheral blood samples were drawn at six visits, namely V03 (baseline), V05, V07, V10, V12 and V13. For exploratory analyses, some 24 treated patients had longitudinal TCRB deep sequencing done wherever samples were available.

Results the study describes overall, beyond this receptor: No apparent relationship was observed between pseudoprogression and alterations in the top peripheral T cell clonotypes detected by TCRB sequencing. Selection of PBMC samples for TCRB deep sequencing was based on availability. Immune responses induced by the vaccine were seen in over 90% of patients across multiple MHC alleles. According to the authors, sample limitations meant that analyses of patient blood samples could not be reproduced.

The method behind the library was the immunoSEQ multiplex PCR assay. Following the manufacturer's protocol, the hsTCRB Kit was used to amplify rearranged TCR beta chain sequences. Sequencing of TCRB libraries was carried out on an Illumina MiSeq. The authors' analysis ran thus. The proprietary platform of the kit vendor was used for demultiplexing, trimming and gene mapping. TCRdb mirrors the immuneACCESS table, restricted to in-frame sequences. Some clones are absent from its copies; in checked studies, under half trace to an unresolved V gene, and the reason for the others is unknown. For V, J and clone size, that table is used; D and trimming come from the DNA. The table for this sample lists approximately 88,000 clones; about 82% of them were counted only once. Roughly 6.9% of the sample belongs to the ten largest clones.

The TCR was taken from a man aged 35 to 55 with glioma. The chain couples TRBV20-1 to TRBJ2-1; the D gene is perhaps TRBD1 or TRBD2, each of them matching over 5 bases. The specimen comprised PBMCs, sampled from a glioma patient treated with radiotherapy, temozolomide or both. Here is the DNA: TGCAGTGCTAGCACGGGGCAGGGGCAGTTCTTC. Translated, this is CSASTGQGQFF.